The rows below give T cell receptor beta chains drawn from one sample of a study of blood T cell repertoires in COVID-19. Sequencing was performed with immunoSEQ multiplex PCR; in TCRdb, only in-frame clones are kept and a portion is missing. The table lists about 330,000 clones, around four fifths of them singletons. The sample was peripheral blood. The receptor set was obtained from a woman aged 45-65 years with acute or convalescent COVID-19. Both conserved end residues are part of each CDR3. The order of the fields is clone size, D gene, J gene, V gene, CDR3 DNA, CDR3 protein. D genes are given only for firm matches. Clone size, where shown, is once, few, many, or a class for clones that have expanded.

>-|-|TRBJ1-3|TRBV29-1
TGCAGCGTTGCTGGGAGGGTTACTGGAAACACCATATATTTT
CSVAGRVTGNTIYF
>-|-|TRBJ2-3|TRBV10-3
TGTGCCATCGGGACTGGGTGGCTCCGGACAGATACGCAGTATTTT
CAIGTGWLRTDTQYF
>-|TRBD2|TRBJ2-1|TRBV7-9
TGTGCCAGCAGCCCCCAGACTAGCGGGTCCGACAATGAGCAGTTCTTC
CASSPQTSGSDNEQFF
>-|TRBD1|TRBJ1-2|TRBV3-1/TRBV3-2
TGTGCCAGCAGCCACTCCGGGACAGGGTTTACCGGCTACACCTTC
CASSHSGTGFTGYTF
>-|-|TRBJ2-7|TRBV7-2
TGTGCCAGCAGCTTAGATCAGGGTACCTACGAGCAGTACTTC
CASSLDQGTYEQYF
>-|TRBD2|TRBJ2-1|TRBV7-6
TGTGCCAGCAGCCCCCCTGTCCGGCTAGCGGGAGGGGCCCTGGATGAGCAGTTCTTC
CASSPPVRLAGGALDEQFF
>once|TRBD1|TRBJ1-2|TRBV7-8
TGTGCCAGCAGCTTAGCGCAGGGGACAGGTGCGCCCTATGGCTACACCTTC
CASSLAQGTGAPYGYTF
>few|TRBD1|TRBJ2-7|TRBV20-1
TGCAGTGCTAGTCTTCCGGGACAGGGGACTAGTGGGCAGTACTTC
CSASLPGQGTSGQYF
>-|-|TRBJ2-1|TRBV6-5
TGTGCCAGCAGCCTCAGGGGGGAAGGTGAGCAGTTCTTC
CASSLRGEGEQFF
>-|-|TRBJ1-1|TRBV21-1
TGTGCCAGCAGCAAAGTGAATCGGGCAGGGAAGACTGAAGCTTTCTTT
CASSKVNRAGKTEAFF
>-|-|TRBJ2-7|TRBV9
TGTGCCAGCAGCGTTGGTAGCGGAACCTACGAGCAGTACTTC
CASSVGSGTYEQYF
>-|-|TRBJ2-7|TRBV4-2
TGTGCCAGCAGCCAAGTCGGAGGGGCCGGGATGTACGAGCAGTACTTC
CASSQVGGAGMYEQYF
>once|-|TRBJ2-1|TRBV5-1
TGCGCCAGCAGCATACGGAGGGGGGGTGAGCAGTTCTTC
CASSIRRGGEQFF
>-|TRBD1|TRBJ1-5|TRBV30
TGTGCCTGGGGGACAGGGCTCAATCAGCCCCAGCATTTT
CAWGTGLNQPQHF
>-|TRBD1|TRBJ1-3|TRBV6-1
TGTGTGTGCAGGGGGTCCCGGGCTACTGGGAACACCATATATTTT
CVCRGSRATGNTIYF
>-|-|TRBJ1-1|TRBV6-2/TRBV6-3
TGTGCCAGCAGTTTCCGGGGATGGAATGACGCTGAAGCTTTCTTT
CASSFRGWNDAEAFF
>-|-|TRBJ1-5|TRBV21-1
TGTGCCAGCAGCAAAGCAGGTCGGGGGAGCAATCAGCCCCAGCATTTT
CASSKAGRGSNQPQHF
>once|-|TRBJ1-4|TRBV13
TGTGCCAGCACCTTTGGAGCAGCAACTAATGAAAAACTGTTTTTT
CASTFGAATNEKLFF
>-|-|TRBJ1-3|TRBV30
TGTGCCTGGAGGCCTATCAGGACTGGAAACACCATATATTTT
CAWRPIRTGNTIYF
>-|-|TRBJ1-4|TRBV25-1
TGTGCCAGCAGTGAACCAGGGACGGAGGGTTCCAAACTGTTTTTT
CASSEPGTEGSKLFF
>-|TRBD1|TRBJ2-4|TRBV6-1
TGTGCCAGCAGTGAAAGGGCAGGGGGAGAGGACATTCAGTACTTC
CASSERAGGEDIQYF
>-|TRBD1|TRBJ1-5|TRBV5-6
TGTGCCAGCAGCCCCGGGACAGGGGATAGCAATCAGCCCCAGCATTTT
CASSPGTGDSNQPQHF
>few|TRBD2|TRBJ2-1|TRBV7-3
TGTGCCAGCAGCGAGGGAGCGGGAGGGGGGCGTGAGCAGTTCTTC
CASSEGAGGGREQFF
>-|-|TRBJ1-2|TRBV5-5
TGTGCCAGCAGCTTGGAGCAGGGATTGAACTATGGCTACACCTTC
CASSLEQGLNYGYTF
>-|-|TRBJ2-5|TRBV9
TGTGCCAGCGGGCGGGGAGAAGAGACCCAGTACTTC
CASGRGEETQYF
>-|-|TRBJ1-4|TRBV29-1
TGCAGCGTCGGTCGGCAGGCGCTCAATGAAAAACTGTTTTTT
CSVGRQALNEKLFF
>-|TRBD1|TRBJ1-5|TRBV6-5
TGTGCCAGCAGTACCCTACAGGGGCGTGGGCAGCCCCAGCATTTT
CASSTLQGRGQPQHF
>-|-|TRBJ1-1|TRBV5-3
TGTGCCAGAAGCTTGACTGTCGCTGAAGCTTTCTTT
CARSLTVAEAFF
>-|TRBD2|TRBJ2-1|TRBV2
TGTGCCAGCAGCCTAACCGGGACTAGCGGTTACTACAATGAGCAGTTCTTC
CASSLTGTSGYYNEQFF
>-|-|TRBJ1-5|TRBV6-1
TGTGCCAGCAGTGCCTGGGGCAGCGAGAATAGCAATCAGCCCCAGCATTTT
CASSAWGSENSNQPQHF
>-|TRBD2|TRBJ2-5|TRBV5-5
TGTGCCAGCACCTCGAGGGAGGGCCCTCAAGAGACCCAGTACTTC
CASTSREGPQETQYF
>-|-|TRBJ1-5|TRBV30
TGTGCCTGGAGCCCACAGGGCAATCAGCCCCAGCATTTT
CAWSPQGNQPQHF
>-|-|TRBJ1-2|TRBV19
TGTGCCAGTAGTATCCTAGACAGAGGCCCGTATGGCTACACCTTC
CASSILDRGPYGYTF
>-|TRBD1|TRBJ1-2|TRBV10-3
TGTGCCACCTGGACAGGGGGCTATGGCTACACCTTC
CATWTGGYGYTF
>-|TRBD2|TRBJ2-1|TRBV27
TGTGCCAGCAGTTTGTTCGTGACTAGCGGCAATGAGCAGTTCTTC
CASSLFVTSGNEQFF
>-|-|TRBJ1-2|TRBV6-6
TGTGCCAGCAGCCTAATGGGGCATTATGGCTACACCTTC
CASSLMGHYGYTF
>-|-|TRBJ1-1|TRBV5-1
TGCGCCAGCAGCTTGGACAGCACCAACACTGAAGCTTTCTTT
CASSLDSTNTEAFF
>-|-|TRBJ2-3|TRBV6-6
TGTGCCAGCAGTTTAAGGTTCCGGGGGACAGATACGCAGTATTTT
CASSLRFRGTDTQYF
>-|TRBD2|TRBJ2-7|TRBV29-1
TGCAGCGTTGATGGTAGCGGGAGCTACGAGCAGTACTTC
CSVDGSGSYEQYF
>-|TRBD1|TRBJ2-2|TRBV24-1
TGTGCCACCAGTGAGACAGGGACGGACACCGGGGAGCTGTTTTTT
CATSETGTDTGELFF
>-|-|TRBJ2-5|TRBV6-1
TGTGCCAGCAGTGAAGGGCTTCAAGAGACCCAGTACTTC
CASSEGLQETQYF
>-|TRBD2|TRBJ2-5|TRBV3-1/TRBV3-2
TGTGCCAGCAGCCAAACAGCGTCCCGAGCGGGGTGGACCCAGTACTTC
CASSQTASRAGWTQYF
>-|-|TRBJ1-3|TRBV30
TGTGCCTGGGAAAACAATCCCGGAAACACCATATATTTT
CAWENNPGNTIYF